Below, 4 T cell receptor beta chains from the same sample are listed, as sequenced in a study of T cell changes during pregnancy in multiple sclerosis. TCRdb's copy holds only in-frame clones and misses some; the assay was immunoSEQ multiplex PCR. Found here are tens of thousands of clones, roughly 93% of them singletons; the top ten hold approximately 3.8%. The source was CD8+ T cells from peripheral blood mononuclear cells, collected in the second trimester of pregnancy. Source of these receptors: a female donor with multiple sclerosis, enrolled in a pregnancy study.

This chain links TRBV7-9 with TRBJ2-7; 10 nucleotides align to TRBD2. CDR3 length: 16 amino acids. Germline assignment: CDR1 SEHNR and CDR2 FQNEAQ (reference sequence). Unmatched junction bases numbered 9, after V lost 5 bases and J lost 2 bases. CDR3 nucleotides: TGTGCCAGCAGCCCTCTAGCGGGAGTACAACCCTACGAGCAGTACTTC. This gives the protein CASSPLAGVQPYEQYF. The full variable domain, completed using reference TRBV7-9 and TRBJ2-7, is DTGVSQNPRHKITKRGQNVTFRCDPISEHNRLYWYRQTLGQGPEFLTYFQNEAQLEKSRLLSDRFSAERPKGSFSTLEIQRTEQGDSAMYLCASSPLAGVQPYEQYFGPGTRLTVT.

The chain uses TRBV28 and TRBJ1-1, with a weak D call TRBD1 (5 bases). V lost 4 bases and J lost 4, with 10 bases in between. Germline loops: CDR1 MDHEN, CDR2 SYDVKM. The CDR3 has 13 amino acids. The CDR3 DNA reads TGTGCCAGCAGTTCAGCGGGGGGCACTGAAGCTTTCTTT. Its protein is CASSSAGGTEAFF.

The J gene is TRBJ2-1, the V gene TRBV19; 7 nucleotides line up with TRBD1. V dropped 3 bases and J dropped 7; count of bases not matched to a gene: 9. This CDR3 comprises 15 residues. Germline CDR1 LNHDA, CDR2 SQIVND (reference sequence). The CDR3 DNA reads TGTGCCAGTAGTATGACTCCGGGACAGTTTAATGAGCAGTTCTTC. Translating it yields CASSMTPGQFNEQFF. Supplemented by reference TRBV19 and TRBJ2-1, the full variable domain reads DGGITQSPKYLFRKEGQNVTLSCEQNLNHDAMYWYRQDPGQGLRLIYYSQIVNDFQKGDIAEGYSVSREKKESFPLTVTSAQKNPTAFYLCASSMTPGQFNEQFFGPGTRLTVL.

This chain connects TRBV14 to TRBJ1-2; D gene uncertain. Trimming stripped 4 bases from V and 8 bases from J, with 14 bases between. Per germline, CDR1 SGHDN and CDR2 FVKESK. The CDR3 is 13 amino acids. In DNA form, the CDR3 reads TGTGCCAGCAGCCTGGAGGGCCTGATCGGCTACACCTTC. Protein product: CASSLEGLIGYTF.